This TCR beta chain was retrieved from a study of T cell changes during pregnancy in multiple sclerosis. This clone was seen just once. Sequenced by immunoSEQ multiplex PCR; TCRdb stores in-frame clones only, minus some. The sample consists of around 38,000 clones, around 92% of them appearing once. The CDR3 loop spans 13 amino acids. Trimming cost V 4 bases and J 6 bases; bases outside gene matches: 4. CDR1 and CDR2 from the germline V gene are MDHEN and SYDVKM. The TCR sequence derives from a female donor in good health, enrolled as a control in a pregnancy study. The V call is TRBV28, the J call TRBJ1-2, with 8 bases identical to TRBD1. Sequenced here: CD4+ T cells from peripheral blood mononuclear cells, sampled in the third trimester of pregnancy. The CDR3 spells CASSSPRGHGYTF. The CDR3, as DNA: TGTGCCAGCAGTTCTCCCAGGGGGCATGGCTACACCTTC.